The 23 T cell receptor beta chains given below trace back to one sample, sequenced in a study of CD8 T cells in ankylosing spondylitis. TCRdb re-called the 5' RACE reads through MiXCR, storing one row per CDR3 protein. Altogether about 220,000 distinct CDR3 sequences are present, about 10% being singletons, with the ten largest covering 20% to 25%. Sequencing used blood, either unsorted or a sorted T cell fraction (not recorded which). All receptors come from a male donor with ankylosing spondylitis or in good health (not recorded which).

This clonotype was seen at least ten times. CDR3 DNA: TGCAGTGCTAGTCGACCAGAAGGGGCGAGTCAGCCCCAGCATTTT. It is translated as CSASRPEGASQPQHF. The V and J genes are TRBV20-1 and TRBJ1-5; D may be TRBD1 (5 bases). Trimming cost V 3 bases and J 6 bases, with 18 bases left between them. Germline loops: CDR1 DFQATT, CDR2 SNEGSKA (reference sequence). The CDR3 totals 15 residues.

This clonotype was recorded at least ten times. The chain is built from TRBV6-5 and TRBJ2-7, with 7 bases matching TRBD1. The CDR3 is made up of 15 amino acids. V dropped 3 bases and J dropped 1; count of bases not matched to a gene: 6. Germline CDR1 and CDR2: MNHEY and SVGAGI. In nucleotides, the CDR3 is TGTGCCAGCAGTTATCCACCGGGACAGTCCTACGAGCAGTACTTC. Encoded protein: CASSYPPGQSYEQYF.

This clonotype was counted at least ten times. This chain joins TRBV7-9 and TRBJ1-1, with D unresolved. CDR1 is SEHNR, CDR2 FQNEAQ, per germline (reference sequence). The CDR3 runs 17 residues. The ends were cut back, 6 bases at V and 0 bases at J, with 20 bases in the middle. The CDR3 spells CASSPLTTVDMNTEAFF. The CDR3 DNA follows: TGTGCCAGCAGTCCACTGACTACGGTAGACATGAACACTGAAGCTTTCTTT.

This clonotype was observed a few times. This chain links TRBV14 with TRBJ1-1, with unresolved D. With 0 bases removed from V and 5 bases from J, the gap between germline ends came to 10 bases. The CDR3 spans 14 residues. Germline lookup yields CDR1 SGHDN and CDR2 FVKESK. CDR3 nucleotides: TGTGCCAGCAGCCAAGAAAGTATGGGGACTGAAGCTTTCTTT. Its translation: CASSQESMGTEAFF.

The CDR3 here is CASRGGTSGIGTDTQYF. The CDR3 nucleotides are TGCGCCAGCAGAGGGGGGACTAGCGGGATAGGGACAGATACGCAGTATTTT. This chain joins TRBV5-1 and TRBJ2-3; TRBD2 matches 13 bases. The V and J ends lost 5 bases and 3 bases, in that order; junction bases with no gene match: 9. Germline V gene sequence: CDR1 SGHRS, CDR2 YFSETQ. The CDR3 covers 17 residues.

This clonotype was observed many times. The chain uses TRBV5-1 and TRBJ1-5; possible D gene TRBD1, 5 bases. Germline assignment: CDR1 SGHRS and CDR2 YFSETQ. The CDR3 sequence is 17 residues long. The V and J ends lost 0 bases and 1 base respectively, with 14 bases between them. The CDR3 sequence: CASSLAPQGASNQPQHF. As DNA, the CDR3 is TGCGCCAGCAGCTTGGCCCCTCAAGGGGCGAGCAATCAGCCCCAGCATTTT.

This clonotype was seen at least ten times. The CDR3, as DNA: TGTGCCAGCAGCCCAGTTCGACAGACGGGTCAGCCCCAGCATTTT. It is translated as CASSPVRQTGQPQHF. V usage is TRBV7-2 and J usage is TRBJ1-5; tentative D call: TRBD1 (5 bases). This CDR3 spans 15 amino acids. Deletions cut 5 bases from V and 6 bases from J, with 17 bases between. Germline CDR1 SGHTA, CDR2 FQGNSA. The full variable domain, rest sourced from reference TRBV7-2 and TRBJ1-5, is GAGVSQSPSNKVTEKGKDVELRCDPISGHTALYWYRQSLGQGLEFLIYFQGNSAPDKSGLPSDRFSAERTGGSVSTLTIQRTQQEDSAVYLCASSPVRQTGQPQHFGDGTRLSIL.

This clonotype was seen repeatedly, ten times or more. The chain recombines TRBV12-3 or TRBV12-4 with TRBJ2-2; 9 positions agree with TRBD1. Trimming took 1 base from V and 2 from J; bases not matched to a gene: 17. This CDR3 has 21 residues. CDR3 coding DNA: TGTGCCAGCAGTTTAGAATTTTGGGGACAGGGACTCCCCCTCAACACCGGGGAGCTGTTTTTT. Residues: CASSLEFWGQGLPLNTGELFF.

The gene calls are TRBV12-3 or TRBV12-4 and TRBJ1-2, with D possibly matching TRBD1 (6 bases). This CDR3 contains 17 residues. With 3 bases removed from V and 0 bases from J, the gap between germline ends came to 17 bases. In DNA, the CDR3 is TGTGCCAGCAGTTTTGTTACAGGGCCAACCTCTAACTATGGCTACACCTTC. This translates into CASSFVTGPTSNYGYTF.

The CDR3 region is CSARGIRDMPVQPQHF. DNA for the CDR3: TGCAGTGCTAGGGGGATTCGAGACATGCCAGTTCAGCCCCAGCATTTT. The chain has TRBV20-1 and TRBJ1-5; D gene unclear. CDR3 length: 16 amino acids. Trimming cost V 3 bases and J 6 bases, with 21 bases left between them. CDR1 is DFQATT, CDR2 SNEGSKA, per germline (reference sequence).

This clonotype was seen more than once but under ten times. This chain uses TRBV7-9 with TRBJ2-2; D ambiguous. Germline V CDR1 and CDR2: SEHNR, FQNEAQ (reference sequence). Trimming removed 2 bases from V and 1 base from J, with 14 bases in between. The length of the CDR3 is 17 residues. Here the CDR3 reads CASSLKVVSRNTGELFF. Written as DNA, the CDR3 is TGTGCCAGCAGCTTAAAGGTGGTGTCGCGGAACACCGGGGAGCTGTTTTTT.

This clonotype was counted ten times or more. This sequence joins TRBV12-3 or TRBV12-4 and TRBJ2-1, with 10 positions matching TRBD2. The length of the CDR3 is 15 residues. The V segment lost 6 bases and the J segment 5 bases; nucleotides outside the gene matches: 7. CDR3 bases: TGTGCCAGCAGCCCTACTAGCGGGGTGGACAATGAGCAGTTCTTC. This translates into CASSPTSGVDNEQFF.

This clonotype appeared a few times. The chain combines TRBV9 with TRBJ2-2; TRBD1 might be the D (5 bases). Per the germline V gene, CDR1 is SGDLS and CDR2 is YYNGEE. The V gene lost 0 bases and the J gene lost 5 bases, with 17 bases spanning the gap. The CDR3 extends over 17 amino acids. The CDR3 reads CASSVAVGPRRTGELFF. CDR3 nucleotide sequence: TGTGCCAGCAGCGTAGCGGTGGGGCCCCGACGGACCGGGGAGCTGTTTTTT.

This clonotype was counted many times. This chain links TRBV20-1 with TRBJ2-1; possibly TRBD1 for D (5 bases). The CDR3 extends over 13 amino acids. The V end was cut by 4 bases, the J end by 7 bases, with 14 bases between. Germline loops: CDR1 DFQATT, CDR2 SNEGSKA (reference sequence). CDR3 sequence (DNA): TGCAGTGCTAAAGGGGTTTTTGGGAATGAGCAGTTCTTC. It translates to CSAKGVFGNEQFF.

This clonotype was counted at least ten times. This chain links TRBV20-1 with TRBJ1-1; 9 bases are a match to TRBD1. The V gene's germline CDR1 is DFQATT and CDR2 SNEGSKA (reference sequence). The CDR3 totals 14 residues. The CDR3: CSAPQPGTGTEAFF. The CDR3 DNA follows: TGCAGCGCTCCGCAGCCGGGGACAGGGACTGAAGCTTTCTTT.

This clonotype was observed a few times. V gene TRBV5-6 combines with J gene TRBJ2-2; a possible D gene is TRBD1 (5 bases). The CDR3 loop spans 14 amino acids. Per the germline V gene, CDR1 is SGHDT and CDR2 is YYEEEE. Trimming took 6 bases from V and 2 from J, leaving 11 bases between them. CDR3 residues: CASNRQRNTGELFF. The CDR3 coding sequence is TGTGCCAGCAACAGACAGCGAAACACCGGGGAGCTGTTTTTT.

V and J are TRBV20-1 and TRBJ2-3; D perhaps matches TRBD1 (5 bases). Trimming stripped 6 bases from V and 1 base from J, with 23 bases between. There are 17 residues in the CDR3. Per the germline V gene, CDR1 is DFQATT and CDR2 is SNEGSKA (reference sequence). CDR3 sequence: CSAIPTFDSPGTDTQYF. Here the CDR3 DNA reads TGCAGTGCCATCCCAACTTTCGACAGCCCTGGCACAGATACGCAGTATTTT.

This clonotype showed up many times. This rearrangement joins TRBV5-1 to TRBJ2-2, with 7 bases matching TRBD2. V was pared by 2 bases and J by 2 bases, with 6 bases of the junction left unmatched. Germline CDR1 reads SGHRS; CDR2 reads YFSETQ. The CDR3 has 16 amino acids. This chain's CDR3 is CASSLKLASNTGELFF. As DNA, the CDR3 is TGCGCCAGCAGCTTAAAACTAGCGAGCAACACCGGGGAGCTGTTTTTT.

The J gene is TRBJ2-1, the V gene TRBV5-1, with D possibly being TRBD2 (5 bases). Germline V lookup: CDR1 SGHRS, CDR2 YFSETQ. V dropped 4 bases and J dropped 0 bases, with 11 bases sitting between them. The CDR3 sequence is 15 residues long. CDR3 sequence (DNA): TGCGCCAGCAGCATGACTACCCGCTCCTACAATGAGCAGTTCTTC. This gives the protein CASSMTTRSYNEQFF.

This clonotype was detected ten times or more. The genes are TRBV6-5 and TRBJ2-1; 13 positions match TRBD2. The CDR3 length is 17 residues. Germline V gives CDR1 MNHEY, CDR2 SVGAGI. Trimming cost V 0 bases and J 8 bases; bases outside gene matches: 7. CDR3: CASSYSILAGGRDEQFF. In nucleotides, the CDR3 is TGTGCCAGCAGTTACTCGATACTAGCGGGGGGGCGGGATGAGCAGTTCTTC.

This clonotype was recorded many times. The chain carries TRBV5-1 and TRBJ2-1, with D perhaps TRBD2 (7 bases). The length of the CDR3 is 14 residues. The V end lost 7 bases, the J end lost 5 bases, and 16 bases lay between the germline ends. Germline V gene sequence: CDR1 SGHRS, CDR2 YFSETQ. DNA for the CDR3: TGCGCCAGCGGCAGTCTAGGGGGGGACAATGAGCAGTTCTTC. Its protein product is CASGSLGGDNEQFF.

This clonotype has a count of ten or more. The CDR3 region has the DNA TGTGCCAGCAGTTACTCGACAGGGCTGAACTACGAGCAGTACTTC. Its translation is CASSYSTGLNYEQYF. The chain has TRBV6-5 and TRBJ2-7, with TRBD1 identical over 7 bases. CDR1 and CDR2 (germline): MNHEY, SVGAGI. The CDR3 is 15 amino acids. V shed 0 bases, J shed 3 bases, and the junction held 5 bases outside the gene matches.

The table lists this clonotype with many counts. CDR3 sequence (DNA): TGTGCCAGCAGTACAGGACTAGCGGACCGATACAATGAGCAGTTCTTC. It is translated as CASSTGLADRYNEQFF. The chain has TRBV12-3 or TRBV12-4 and TRBJ2-1, with 10 bases matching TRBD2. The CDR3 is 16 residues long. Unmatched junction bases numbered 8, after V lost 5 bases and J lost 4 bases.